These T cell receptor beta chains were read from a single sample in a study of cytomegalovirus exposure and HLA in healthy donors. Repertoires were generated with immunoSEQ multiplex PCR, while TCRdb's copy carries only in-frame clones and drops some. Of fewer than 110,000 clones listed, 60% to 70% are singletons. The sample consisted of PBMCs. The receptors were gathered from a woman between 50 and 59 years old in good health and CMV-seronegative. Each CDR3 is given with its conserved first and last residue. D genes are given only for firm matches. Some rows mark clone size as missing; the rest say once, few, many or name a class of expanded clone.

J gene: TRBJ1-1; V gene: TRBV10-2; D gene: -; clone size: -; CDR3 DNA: TGCGCCAGCACTATCGGAGGCGGTGGGACTGAAGCTTTTTTT; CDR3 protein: CASTIGGGGTEAFF
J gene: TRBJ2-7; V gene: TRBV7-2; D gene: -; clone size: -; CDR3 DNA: TGTGCCAGCAGCTTATTCAGAGGTGAGCCCTACGAGCAGTACTTC; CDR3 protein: CASSLFRGEPYEQYF
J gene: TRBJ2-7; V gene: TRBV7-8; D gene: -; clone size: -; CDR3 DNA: TGTGCCAGCAGCTTTGGACGGGGCTACGAGCAGTACTTC; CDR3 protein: CASSFGRGYEQYF
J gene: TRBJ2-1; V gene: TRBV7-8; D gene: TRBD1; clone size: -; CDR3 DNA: TGTGCCAGCAGCTACGACAGGGTCTCCAATGAGCAGTTCTTC; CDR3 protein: CASSYDRVSNEQFF
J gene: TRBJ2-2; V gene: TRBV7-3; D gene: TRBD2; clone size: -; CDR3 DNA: TGTGCCAGCAGCTTACAAGCGGGAGAGGAGTGGGAGCTGTTTTTT; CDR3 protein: CASSLQAGEEWELFF
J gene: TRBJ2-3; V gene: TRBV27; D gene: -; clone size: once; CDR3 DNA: TGTGCCATTATAGGGGGAGATACGCAGTATTTT; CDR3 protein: CAIIGGDTQYF
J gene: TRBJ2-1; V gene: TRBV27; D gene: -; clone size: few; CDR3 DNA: TGTGCCATCACCAGGACTGATGGTGAGCAGTTCTTC; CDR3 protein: CAITRTDGEQFF
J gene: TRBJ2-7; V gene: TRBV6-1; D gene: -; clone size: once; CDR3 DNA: TGTGCCAGCAGTGAGACTGGGGCGGAAAACGAGCAGTACTTC; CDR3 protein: CASSETGAENEQYF
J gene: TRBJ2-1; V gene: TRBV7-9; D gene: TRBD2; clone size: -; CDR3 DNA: TGTGCCAGCAGCTTAGCTAGCGGGCCCGGTGAGCAGTTCTTC; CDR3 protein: CASSLASGPGEQFF
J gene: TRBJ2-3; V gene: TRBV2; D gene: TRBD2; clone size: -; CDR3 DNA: TGTGCCAGCAGTGAGTTCCGGGGGGGCCCAGATACGCAGTATTTT; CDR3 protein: CASSEFRGGPDTQYF
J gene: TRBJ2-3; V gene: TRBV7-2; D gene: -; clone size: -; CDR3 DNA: TGTGCCAGCAGCTTAGGGACTGTCGTGGATACGCAGTATTTT; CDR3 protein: CASSLGTVVDTQYF
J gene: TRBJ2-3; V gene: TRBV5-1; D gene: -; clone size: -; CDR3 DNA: TGCGCCAGCAGCTTCCTACCGACAGGGGACTACACAGATACGCAGTATTTT; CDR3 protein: CASSFLPTGDYTDTQYF
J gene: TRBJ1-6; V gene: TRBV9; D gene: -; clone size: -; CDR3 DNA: TGTGCCAGCAGCGTAGACGGGCGGGGATCACCCCTCCACTTT; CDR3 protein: CASSVDGRGSPLHF
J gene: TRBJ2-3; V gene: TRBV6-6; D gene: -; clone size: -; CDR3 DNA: TGTGCCAGCAGGTCCGGGGTGGGCACAGATACGCAGTATTTT; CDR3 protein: CASRSGVGTDTQYF
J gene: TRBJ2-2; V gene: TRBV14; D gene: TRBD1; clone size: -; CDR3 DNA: TGTGCCAGCAGCCCGGTTTGGTCAGGGGGCACCGGGGAGCTGTTTTTT; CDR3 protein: CASSPVWSGGTGELFF
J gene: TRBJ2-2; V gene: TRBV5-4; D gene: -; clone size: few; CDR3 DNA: TGTGCCAGCAGCTTGGGGTCAGGGGTGAACACCGGGGAGCTGTTTTTT; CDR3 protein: CASSLGSGVNTGELFF
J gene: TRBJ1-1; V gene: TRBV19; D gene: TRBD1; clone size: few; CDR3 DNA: TGTGCCAGTAGTATAAGGACAGGGGGGAGAACTGAAGCTTTCTTT; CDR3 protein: CASSIRTGGRTEAFF
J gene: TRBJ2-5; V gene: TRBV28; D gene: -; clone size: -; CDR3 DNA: TGTGCCAGCGGGGGACTCACGCAAGAGACCCAGTACTTC; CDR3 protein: CASGGLTQETQYF
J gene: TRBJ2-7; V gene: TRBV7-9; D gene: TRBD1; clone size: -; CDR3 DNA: TGTGCCAGCAGTTCCGGGACAGGAGCCTACGAGCAGTACTTC; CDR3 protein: CASSSGTGAYEQYF
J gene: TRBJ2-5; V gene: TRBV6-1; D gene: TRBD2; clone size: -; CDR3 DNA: TGTGCCAGCAGGAGAGTGGGCGGCGGGAGTAATGAGCAGTACTTC; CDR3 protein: CASRRVGGGSNEQYF
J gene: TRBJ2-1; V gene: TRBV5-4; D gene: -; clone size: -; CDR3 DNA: TGTGCCAGCAGCTGGGGGCAGGGTGAGCAGTTCTTC; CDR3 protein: CASSWGQGEQFF
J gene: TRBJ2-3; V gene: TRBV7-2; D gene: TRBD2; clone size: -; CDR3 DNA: TGTGCCAGCAGCAGCGCGGGAGGGCCGGATACGCAGTATTTT; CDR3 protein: CASSSAGGPDTQYF
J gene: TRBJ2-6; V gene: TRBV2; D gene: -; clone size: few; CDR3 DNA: TGTGCCAGCAGTGATCCGGGGCGGGGGCAATTTTCTGGGGCCAACGTCCTGACTTTC; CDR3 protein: CASSDPGRGQFSGANVLTF
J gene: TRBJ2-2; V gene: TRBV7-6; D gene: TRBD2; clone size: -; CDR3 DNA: TGTGCCAGCAGACCGCTAGCGGGAGAGACCACCGGGGAGCTGTTTTTT; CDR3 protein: CASRPLAGETTGELFF
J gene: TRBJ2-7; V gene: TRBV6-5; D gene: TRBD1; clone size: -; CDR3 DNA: TGTGCCAGCAGTTTCCGGGACAGCTCCTACGAGCAGTACTTC; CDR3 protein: CASSFRDSSYEQYF
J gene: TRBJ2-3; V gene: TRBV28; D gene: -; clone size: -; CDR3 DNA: TGTGCCAGCAGTTTACAAACAGATACGCAGTATTTT; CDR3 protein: CASSLQTDTQYF
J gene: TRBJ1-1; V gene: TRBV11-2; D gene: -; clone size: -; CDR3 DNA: TGTGCCAGCAGCTTAGCCGGTAGGAGCACTGAAGCTTTCTTT; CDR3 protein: CASSLAGRSTEAFF
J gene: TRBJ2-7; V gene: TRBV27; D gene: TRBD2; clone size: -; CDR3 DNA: TGTGCCAGCAGCGACGCAGGACTAGCGGGAATATACGAGCAGTACTTC; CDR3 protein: CASSDAGLAGIYEQYF
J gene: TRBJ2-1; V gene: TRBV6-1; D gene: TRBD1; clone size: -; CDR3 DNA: TGTGCCAGCAGTGACGCCGGGACAGTCTACAATGAGCAGTTCTTC; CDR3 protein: CASSDAGTVYNEQFF